This T cell receptor beta chain was sequenced for a study of blood T cell repertoires in COVID-19. The length of the CDR3 is 16 residues. The germline CDR1 and CDR2 sequences are LGHDT and YNNKEL (reference sequence). V dropped 0 bases and J dropped 5 bases, with 16 bases sitting between them. TCRdb's table, derived via immunoSEQ multiplex PCR, lists solely in-frame clones and lacks some. The data contain some 90,000 clones, around three quarters of them singletons. The sequenced sample was peripheral blood. The receptor was isolated from a woman in her seventies with acute or convalescent COVID-19. The chain joins TRBV3-1 (or the pseudogene TRBV3-2) to TRBJ2-5, with D perhaps TRBD2 (7 bases). Here the CDR3 DNA reads TGTGCCAGCAGCCAAGATTTTCGGGGGGCCCGGGAGACCCAGTACTTC. Its protein is CASSQDFRGARETQYF.